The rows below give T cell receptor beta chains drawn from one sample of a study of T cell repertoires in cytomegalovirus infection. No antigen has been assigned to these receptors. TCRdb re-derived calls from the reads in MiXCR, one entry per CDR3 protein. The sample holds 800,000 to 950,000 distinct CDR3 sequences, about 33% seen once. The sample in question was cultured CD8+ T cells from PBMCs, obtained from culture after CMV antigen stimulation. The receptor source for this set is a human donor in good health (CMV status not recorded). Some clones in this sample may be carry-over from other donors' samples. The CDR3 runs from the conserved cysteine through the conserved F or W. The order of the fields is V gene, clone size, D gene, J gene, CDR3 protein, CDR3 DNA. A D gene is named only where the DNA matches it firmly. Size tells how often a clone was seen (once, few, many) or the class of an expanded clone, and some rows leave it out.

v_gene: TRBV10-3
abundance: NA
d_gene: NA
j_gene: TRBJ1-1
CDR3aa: CAISELSGGTEAFF
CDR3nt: TGTGCCATCAGTGAGTTATCGGGGGGCACTGAAGCTTTCTTT

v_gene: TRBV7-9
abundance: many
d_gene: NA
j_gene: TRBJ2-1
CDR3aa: CASSRTGTGPFIEQFF
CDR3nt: TGTGCCAGCAGCCGGACTGGGACTGGCCCGTTCATTGAGCAGTTCTTC

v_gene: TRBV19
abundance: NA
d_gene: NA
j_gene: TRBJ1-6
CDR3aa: CASSPQGPGERGAPLHF
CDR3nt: TGTGCCAGTAGTCCTCAGGGTCCGGGGGAGAGGGGAGCACCCCTCCACTTT

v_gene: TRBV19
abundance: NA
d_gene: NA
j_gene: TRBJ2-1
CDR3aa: CASGTRGSSYNEQFF
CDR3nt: TGTGCCAGCGGGACGAGGGGGAGCTCCTACAATGAGCAGTTCTTC

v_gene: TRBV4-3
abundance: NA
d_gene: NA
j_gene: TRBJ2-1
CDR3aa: CASSQDSDRGYSYNEQFF
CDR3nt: TGCGCCAGCAGCCAAGATAGTGATAGGGGATACTCCTACAATGAGCAGTTCTTC

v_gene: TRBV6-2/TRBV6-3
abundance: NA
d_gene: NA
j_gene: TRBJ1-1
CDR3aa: CASSYAEGRAFF
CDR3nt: TGTGCCAGCAGTTACGCGGAGGGGCGGGCTTTCTTT

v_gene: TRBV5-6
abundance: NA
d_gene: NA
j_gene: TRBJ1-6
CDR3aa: CASSLGSRSGSPLHF
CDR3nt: TGTGCCAGCAGCTTGGGGTCTAGGAGTGGCTCACCCCTCCACTTT

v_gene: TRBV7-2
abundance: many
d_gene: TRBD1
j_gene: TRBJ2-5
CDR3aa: CASSLRGQGRTKQETQYF
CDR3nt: TGTGCCAGCAGCTTACGGGGACAGGGGCGAACGAAACAAGAGACCCAGTACTTC

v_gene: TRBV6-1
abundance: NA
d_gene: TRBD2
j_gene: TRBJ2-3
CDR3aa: CASSDGSSGPTDTQYF
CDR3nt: TGTGCCAGCAGTGATGGATCTAGCGGGCCCACAGATACGCAGTATTTT

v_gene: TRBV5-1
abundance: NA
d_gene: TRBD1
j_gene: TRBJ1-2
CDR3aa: CASSQGQGAVTNGYTF
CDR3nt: TGCGCCAGCAGCCAAGGACAGGGAGCGGTAACTAATGGCTACACCTTC

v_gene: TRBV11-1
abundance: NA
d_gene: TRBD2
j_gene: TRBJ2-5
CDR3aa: CTSSLGTSGGLQETQYF
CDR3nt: TGTACCAGCAGCTTAGGGACTAGCGGGGGGTTACAAGAGACCCAGTACTTC

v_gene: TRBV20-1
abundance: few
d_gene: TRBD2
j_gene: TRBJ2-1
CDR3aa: CSATTSGYNEQFF
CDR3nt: TGCAGTGCCACGACTAGCGGTTACAATGAGCAGTTCTTC

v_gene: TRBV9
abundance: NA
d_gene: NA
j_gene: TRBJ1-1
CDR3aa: CASSPSGRAGTEAFF
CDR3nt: TGTGCCAGCAGCCCCAGCGGCAGGGCCGGGACTGAAGCTTTCTTT

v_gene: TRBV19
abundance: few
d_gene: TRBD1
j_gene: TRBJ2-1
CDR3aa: CASSITGGGSYNEQFF
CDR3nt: TGTGCCAGTAGTATTACAGGGGGTGGCTCCTACAATGAGCAGTTCTTC

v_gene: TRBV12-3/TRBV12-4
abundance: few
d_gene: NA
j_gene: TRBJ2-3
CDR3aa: CASKRAGTDTQYF
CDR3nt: TGTGCCAGCAAAAGGGCGGGCACAGATACGCAGTATTTT

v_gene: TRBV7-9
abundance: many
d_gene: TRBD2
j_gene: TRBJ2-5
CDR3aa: CASSPANIGGGRQETQYF
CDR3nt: TGTGCCAGCAGCCCAGCGAATATTGGGGGGGGACGGCAAGAGACCCAGTACTTC

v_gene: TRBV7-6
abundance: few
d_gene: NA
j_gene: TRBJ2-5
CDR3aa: CASGPGGQETQYF
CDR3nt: TGTGCCAGCGGTCCTGGGGGTCAAGAGACCCAGTACTTC

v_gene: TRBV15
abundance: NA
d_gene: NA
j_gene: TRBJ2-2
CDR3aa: CATSRYTGELFF
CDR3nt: TGTGCCACCAGCCGTTACACCGGGGAGCTGTTTTTT

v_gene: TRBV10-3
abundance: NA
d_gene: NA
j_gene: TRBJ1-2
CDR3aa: CAISDDPGGLDYGYTF
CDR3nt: TGTGCCATCAGTGATGACCCGGGGGGGCTCGACTATGGCTACACCTTC

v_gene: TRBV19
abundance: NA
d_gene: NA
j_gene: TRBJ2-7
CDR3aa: CASSMEAGSYEQYF
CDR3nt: TGTGCCAGTAGTATGGAGGCAGGATCCTACGAGCAGTACTTC

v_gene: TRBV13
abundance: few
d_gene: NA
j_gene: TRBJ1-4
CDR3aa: CASSLGGGLNEKLFF
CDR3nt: TGTGCCAGCAGCTTAGGAGGAGGGCTTAATGAAAAACTGTTTTTT

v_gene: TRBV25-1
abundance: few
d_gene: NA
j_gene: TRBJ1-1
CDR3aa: CASSGWTDASATEAFF
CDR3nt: TGTGCCAGCAGTGGTTGGACAGACGCAAGTGCCACTGAAGCTTTCTTT

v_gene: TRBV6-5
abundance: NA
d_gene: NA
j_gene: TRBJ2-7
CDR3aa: CASSYSGRVGDEQYF
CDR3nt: TGTGCCAGCAGTTACTCAGGTAGGGTCGGGGACGAGCAGTACTTC

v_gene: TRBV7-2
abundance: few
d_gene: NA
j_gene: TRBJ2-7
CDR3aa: CASSSSPSVSYEQYF
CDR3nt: TGTGCCAGCAGTTCCTCCCCGAGCGTCTCCTACGAGCAGTACTTC

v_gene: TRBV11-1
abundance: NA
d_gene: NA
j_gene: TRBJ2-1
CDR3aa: CASSLTFGGAYNEQFF
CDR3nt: TGTGCCAGCAGCCTCACTTTTGGGGGTGCCTACAATGAGCAGTTCTTC

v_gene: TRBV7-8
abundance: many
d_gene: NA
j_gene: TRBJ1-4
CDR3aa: CASSQRRTEKLFF
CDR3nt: TGTGCCAGCTCTCAGAGGCGTACTGAAAAACTGTTTTTT

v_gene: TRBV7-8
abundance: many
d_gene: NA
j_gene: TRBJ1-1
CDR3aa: CASSLATLLNTEAFF
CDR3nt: TGTGCCAGCAGCTTAGCGACACTCTTAAACACTGAAGCTTTCTTT

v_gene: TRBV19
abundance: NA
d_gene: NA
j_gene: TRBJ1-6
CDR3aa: CASSISPGWSSPLHF
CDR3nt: TGTGCCAGTAGTATAAGCCCAGGGTGGAGTTCACCCCTCCACTTT

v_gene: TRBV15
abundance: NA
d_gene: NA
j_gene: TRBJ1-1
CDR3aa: CATSRDEGWGNTEAFF
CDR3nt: TGTGCCACCAGCAGAGATGAGGGTTGGGGGAACACTGAAGCTTTCTTT

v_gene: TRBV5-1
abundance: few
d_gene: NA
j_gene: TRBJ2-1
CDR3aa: CASSSREVSSYNEQFF
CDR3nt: TGCGCCAGCAGTTCCCGCGAGGTTTCATCCTACAATGAGCAGTTCTTC

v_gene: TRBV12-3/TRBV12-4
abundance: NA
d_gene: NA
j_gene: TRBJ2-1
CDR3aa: CASSFRGGGSSNEQFF
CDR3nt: TGTGCCAGCAGTTTCCGAGGGGGGGGTTCGTCAAATGAGCAGTTCTTC

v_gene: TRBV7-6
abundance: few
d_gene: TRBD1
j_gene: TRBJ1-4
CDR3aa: CASSDHRGANEKLFF
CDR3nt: TGTGCCAGCAGCGACCACAGGGGAGCTAATGAAAAACTGTTTTTT

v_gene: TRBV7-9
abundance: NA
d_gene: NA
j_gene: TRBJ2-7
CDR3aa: CASSHGVRNSYEQYF
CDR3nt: TGTGCCAGCAGCCATGGGGTACGGAACTCCTACGAGCAGTACTTC

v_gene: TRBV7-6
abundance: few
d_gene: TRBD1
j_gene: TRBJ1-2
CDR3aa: CASSLVAQGAGYGYTF
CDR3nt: TGTGCCAGCAGCCTGGTTGCACAGGGGGCAGGCTATGGCTACACCTTC

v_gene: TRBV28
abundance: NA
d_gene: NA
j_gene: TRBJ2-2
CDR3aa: CASSLLPGPSTGELFF
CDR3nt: TGTGCCAGCAGTTTACTCCCAGGCCCCTCTACCGGGGAGCTGTTTTTT

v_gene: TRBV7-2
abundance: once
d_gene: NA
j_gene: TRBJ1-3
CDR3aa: CASSAGTRRPENTIYF
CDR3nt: TGTGCCAGCAGCGCCGGGACGAGGCGGCCTGAAAACACCATATATTTT

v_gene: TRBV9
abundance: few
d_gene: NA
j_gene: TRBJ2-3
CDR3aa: CASSHAFSGGGTDTQYF
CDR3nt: TGTGCCAGCAGCCACGCCTTCTCCGGAGGGGGCACAGATACGCAGTATTTT

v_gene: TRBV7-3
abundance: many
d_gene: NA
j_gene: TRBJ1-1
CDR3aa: CASSYQGHTEAFF
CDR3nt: TGTGCCAGCAGCTACCAGGGGCACACTGAAGCTTTCTTT